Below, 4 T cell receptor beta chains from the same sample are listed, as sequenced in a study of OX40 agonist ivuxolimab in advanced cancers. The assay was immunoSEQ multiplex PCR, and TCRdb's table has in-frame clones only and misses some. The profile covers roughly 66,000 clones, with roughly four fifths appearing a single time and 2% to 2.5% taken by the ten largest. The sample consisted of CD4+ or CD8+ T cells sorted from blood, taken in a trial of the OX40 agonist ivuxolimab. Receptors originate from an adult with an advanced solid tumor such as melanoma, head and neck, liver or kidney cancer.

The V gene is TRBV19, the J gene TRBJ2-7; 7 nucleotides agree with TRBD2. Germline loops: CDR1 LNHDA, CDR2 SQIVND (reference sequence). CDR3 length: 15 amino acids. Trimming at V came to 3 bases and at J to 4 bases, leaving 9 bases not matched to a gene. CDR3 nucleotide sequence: TGTGCCAGTAGTATTGGGACTAAGGGGCCGTACGAGCAGTACTTC. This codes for CASSIGTKGPYEQYF.

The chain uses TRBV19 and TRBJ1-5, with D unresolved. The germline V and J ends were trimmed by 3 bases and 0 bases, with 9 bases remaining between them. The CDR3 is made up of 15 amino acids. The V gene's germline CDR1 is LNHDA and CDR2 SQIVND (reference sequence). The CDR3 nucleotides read TGTGCCAGTAGTATTCGTCTGGATAGCAATCAGCCCCAGCATTTT. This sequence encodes CASSIRLDSNQPQHF.

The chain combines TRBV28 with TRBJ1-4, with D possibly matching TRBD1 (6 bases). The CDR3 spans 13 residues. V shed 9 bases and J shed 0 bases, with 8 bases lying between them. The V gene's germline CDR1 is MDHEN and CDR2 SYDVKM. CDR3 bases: TGTGCCAGTTCAGGGGCAACTAATGAAAAACTGTTTTTT. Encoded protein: CASSGATNEKLFF.

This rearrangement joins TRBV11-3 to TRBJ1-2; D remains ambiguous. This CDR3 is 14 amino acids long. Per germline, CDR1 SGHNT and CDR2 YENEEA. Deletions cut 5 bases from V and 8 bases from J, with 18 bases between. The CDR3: CASSKSGPGIGYTF. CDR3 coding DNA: TGTGCCAGCAGCAAGTCCGGGCCTGGTATCGGCTACACCTTC.